One T cell receptor (beta chain) is described in this entry. This CDR3 has 18 amino acids. Germline V gene sequence: CDR1 MGHDK, CDR2 SYGVNS. Trimming took 5 bases from V and 5 from J; bases not matched to a gene: 15. Several immunoSEQ plates received, in even portions, the genomic DNA of each subset. Each unsorted PBMC replicate got 300 ng genomic DNA, 25,000 to 30,000 genomes. Clones were sequenced by immunoSEQ multiplex PCR, and TCRdb holds only the in-frame ones, with some missing. The sample has more than 450,000 clones; 70% to 80% are singletons. The sample is drawn from a study of shared clonotypes between healthy human individuals.

This TCR came from a woman in her thirties or forties in good health. Some clones in this sample may be carry-over from other donors' samples. Sequenced: PBMCs. V usage is TRBV25-1 and J usage is TRBJ2-2; 9 bases agree with TRBD1. As DNA, the CDR3 is TGTGCCAGCAGTTCTCAGAGGACAGGGGTAGTTTTAACCGGGGAGCTGTTTTTT. Translated: CASSSQRTGVVLTGELFF.